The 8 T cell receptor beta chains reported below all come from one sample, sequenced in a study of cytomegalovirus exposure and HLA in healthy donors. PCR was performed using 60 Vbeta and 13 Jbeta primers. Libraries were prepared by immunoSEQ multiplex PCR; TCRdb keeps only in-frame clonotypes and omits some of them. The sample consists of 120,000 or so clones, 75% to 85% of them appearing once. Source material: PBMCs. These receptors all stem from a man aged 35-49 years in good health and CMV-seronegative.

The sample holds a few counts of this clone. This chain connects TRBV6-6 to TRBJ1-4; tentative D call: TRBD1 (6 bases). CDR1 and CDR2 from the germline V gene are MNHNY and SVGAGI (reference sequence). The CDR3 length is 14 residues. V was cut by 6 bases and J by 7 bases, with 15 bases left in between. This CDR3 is CASRDWTASEKLFF. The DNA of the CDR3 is TGTGCCAGCAGGGATTGGACAGCATCTGAAAAACTGTTTTTT.

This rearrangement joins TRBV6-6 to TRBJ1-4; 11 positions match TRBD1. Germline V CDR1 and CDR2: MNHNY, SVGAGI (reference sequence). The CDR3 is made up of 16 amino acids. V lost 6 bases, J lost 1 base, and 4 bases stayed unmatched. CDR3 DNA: TGTGCCAGCAGACCGGGACAGGGGGTAACTAATGAAAAACTGTTTTTT. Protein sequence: CASRPGQGVTNEKLFF.

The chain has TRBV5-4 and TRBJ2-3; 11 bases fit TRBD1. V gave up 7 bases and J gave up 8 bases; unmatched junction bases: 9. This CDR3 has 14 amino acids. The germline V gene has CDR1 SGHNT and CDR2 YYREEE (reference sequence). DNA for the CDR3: TGTGCCAGCGAGAGGGACAGGGGGTCTGGTACGCAGTATTTT. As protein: CASERDRGSGTQYF.

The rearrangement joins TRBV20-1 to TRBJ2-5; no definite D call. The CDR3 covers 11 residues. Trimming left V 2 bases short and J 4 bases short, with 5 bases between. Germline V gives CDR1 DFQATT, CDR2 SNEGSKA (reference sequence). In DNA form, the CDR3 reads TGCAGTGCTAGAATCGGAGAGACCCAGTACTTC. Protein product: CSARIGETQYF.

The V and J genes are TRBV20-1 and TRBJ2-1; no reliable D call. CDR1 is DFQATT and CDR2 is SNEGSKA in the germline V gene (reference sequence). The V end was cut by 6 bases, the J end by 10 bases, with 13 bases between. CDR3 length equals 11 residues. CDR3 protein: CSAPTSGEQFF. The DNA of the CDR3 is TGCAGTGCGCCGACCTCCGGGGAGCAGTTCTTC.

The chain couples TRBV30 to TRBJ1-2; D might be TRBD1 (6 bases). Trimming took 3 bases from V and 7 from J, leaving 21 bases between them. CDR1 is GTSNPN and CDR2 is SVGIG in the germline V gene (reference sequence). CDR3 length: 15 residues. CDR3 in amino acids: CAWSADRKGPSGYTF. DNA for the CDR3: TGTGCCTGGAGCGCGGACAGAAAAGGCCCCTCTGGCTACACCTTC.

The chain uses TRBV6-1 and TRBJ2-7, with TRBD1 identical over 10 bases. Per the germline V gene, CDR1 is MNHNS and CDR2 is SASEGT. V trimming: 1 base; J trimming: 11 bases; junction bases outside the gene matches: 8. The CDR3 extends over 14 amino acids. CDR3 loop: CASSEGTGGLEKYF. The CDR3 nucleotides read TGTGCCAGCAGTGAAGGGACAGGGGGGTTAGAAAAGTACTTC.

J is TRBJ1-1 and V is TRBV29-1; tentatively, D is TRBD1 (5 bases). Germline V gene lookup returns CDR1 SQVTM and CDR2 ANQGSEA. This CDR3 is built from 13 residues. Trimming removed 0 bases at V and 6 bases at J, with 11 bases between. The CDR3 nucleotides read TGCAGCGTTGAAGACAGGGTTCATCCTGAAGCTTTCTTT. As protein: CSVEDRVHPEAFF.